These 10 T cell receptor beta chains were all obtained from the same sample, sequenced in a study of CD8+ T cells in alopecia areata (dated by TCRdb to the late 2010s). Library creation used the immunoSEQ multiplex PCR assay. To provide template for TCR sequencing, every sample had RNA extracted and reverse transcribed into cDNA. TCRdb retrieved this table from immuneACCESS and kept in-frame rearrangements only. Not all clones are present; in checked studies, unresolved V genes account for under half, and no reason is known for the remainder. In this sample the table shows some 200,000 clones, more than 45% of which occur a single time. The biggest ten clones account for approximately 1.4% of the sample. In the paper's terms, the time point label means: about four weeks on oral tofacitinib. The treatment or condition label, as the study defines it: oral pan-JAK inhibitor, 5-10 mg twice daily. Sequencing used CD4+ T cells sorted from blood, obtained at week 4, from a patient treated with tofacitinib. These receptor sequences come from a human donor with alopecia areata.

This sequence joins TRBV14 and TRBJ1-1, with TRBD1 matching 11 bases. The J segment lost 3 bases and the V segment lost 4 bases, leaving 7 bases of the junction unmatched. Germline V gene lookup returns CDR1 SGHDN and CDR2 FVKESK. The length of the CDR3 is 16 residues. CDR3 in amino acids: CASSRRTGGLDTEAFF. The CDR3 nucleotides are TGTGCCAGCAGCCGAAGGACAGGGGGCTTGGACACTGAAGCTTTCTTT.

The chain uses TRBV29-1 and TRBJ1-2; D remains unclear. The V gene's germline CDR1 is SQVTM and CDR2 ANQGSEA. This CDR3 spans 12 amino acids. V shed 7 bases and J shed 4 bases, with 13 bases lying between them. The CDR3 DNA sequence: TGCAGCGGCAACAGCGAATTCTATGGCTACACCTTC. Amino acids: CSGNSEFYGYTF.

The chain couples TRBV15 to TRBJ2-3; D is perhaps TRBD1 or TRBD2 (6 bases each). From germline, CDR1 is LNHNV and CDR2 YYDKDF (reference sequence). The V end was cut by 5 bases, the J end by 5 bases, with 26 bases between. The CDR3 contains 18 residues. Here the CDR3 reads CATSPPRGATQGRDTQYF. CDR3 nucleotide sequence: TGTGCCACCAGCCCCCCAAGGGGGGCGACCCAAGGACGAGATACGCAGTATTTT. Variable domain in full (rest from reference TRBV15 and TRBJ2-3): DAMVIQNPRYQVTQFGKPVTLSCSQTLNHNVMYWYQQKSSQAPKLLFHYYDKDFNNEADTPDNFQSRRPNTSFCFLDIRSPGLGDTAMYLCATSPPRGATQGRDTQYFGPGTRLTVL.

This clone has a handful of counts. V and J are TRBV2 and TRBJ1-6, with 7 bases fitting TRBD1. Germline V gene sequence: CDR1 SNHLY, CDR2 FYNNEI. This CDR3 comprises 14 residues. V lost 4 bases to trimming and J lost 7 bases; unmatched junction nucleotides: 4. CDR3 sequence: CASSVKQGNSPLHF. The CDR3 nucleotides are TGTGCCAGCAGTGTAAAACAGGGGAATTCACCCCTCCACTTT.

V gene TRBV2 combines with J gene TRBJ2-3; D is undetermined. The CDR3 consists of 14 residues. V lost 6 bases and J lost 0, with 10 bases in between. The germline CDR1 and CDR2 sequences are SNHLY and FYNNEI. The CDR3 bases are TGTGCCAGCAGGCCAGTTCCTAGCACAGATACGCAGTATTTT. Amino acid sequence: CASRPVPSTDTQYF.

This clone appeared a few times. V usage is TRBV29-1 and J usage is TRBJ2-2, with D possibly called TRBD1 or TRBD2 (5 bases each). Germline V gives CDR1 SQVTM, CDR2 ANQGSEA. The germline V and J ends were trimmed by 7 bases and 4 bases, with 10 bases remaining between them. The CDR3 is 12 amino acids. The CDR3 region is CSGGAGTGELFF. Written as DNA, the CDR3 is TGCAGCGGTGGGGCGGGCACCGGGGAGCTGTTTTTT.

The V call is TRBV7-9, the J call TRBJ2-3; D remains unclear. This CDR3 contains 15 residues. Trimming left V 2 bases short and J 0 bases short, with 9 bases between. Germline lookup yields CDR1 SEHNR and CDR2 FQNEAQ (reference sequence). CDR3 DNA: TGTGCCAGCAGCTTAATCCTCTCTAGCACAGATACGCAGTATTTT. Amino acids: CASSLILSSTDTQYF.

The chain employs TRBV5-6 and TRBJ1-2; no definite D call. Trimming removed 3 bases at V and 6 bases at J, with 15 bases between. Germline CDR1 reads SGHDT; CDR2 reads YYEEEE. This CDR3 has 14 amino acids. The chain's CDR3 is CASSSGWGINGYTF. The CDR3 coding sequence is TGTGCCAGCAGCTCCGGCTGGGGAATTAATGGCTACACCTTC. Supplemented by reference TRBV5-6 and TRBJ1-2, the full variable domain reads DAGVTQSPTHLIKTRGQQVTLRCSPKSGHDTVSWYQQALGQGPQFIFQYYEEEERQRGNFPDRFSGHQFPNYSSELNVNALLLGDSALYLCASSSGWGINGYTFGSGTRLTVV.

The rearrangement uses TRBV7-9 and TRBJ2-1; TRBD2 aligns across 7 bases. Per the germline V gene, CDR1 is SEHNR and CDR2 is FQNEAQ (reference sequence). V shed 5 bases, J shed 0 bases, and the junction held 1 base outside the gene matches. The CDR3 extends over 14 amino acids. CDR3 region: CASSPGGSYNEQFF. CDR3 in DNA: TGTGCCAGCAGCCCGGGGGGCTCCTACAATGAGCAGTTCTTC.

This chain joins TRBV30 and TRBJ2-1; tentative D call: TRBD2 (6 bases). Germline values: CDR1 GTSNPN, CDR2 SVGIG (reference sequence). The CDR3 is made up of 14 amino acids. V gave up 4 bases and J gave up 0 bases, with 10 bases separating them. In DNA, the CDR3 is TGTGCCTGGACGGACTACACCTCCTACAATGAGCAGTTCTTC. Encoded protein: CAWTDYTSYNEQFF.